The rows below give T cell receptor beta chains drawn from one sample of a study of long-term antiretroviral therapy in people with HIV. Assay used: immunoSEQ multiplex PCR; TCRdb lists only in-frame clones, some missing. The table shows more than 15,000 clones, with roughly 80% occurring only once. The sequencing here drew on unsorted PBMCs, taken less than 1.3 years before starting antiretroviral therapy. The receptors shown here come from a man aged 30-40 years with HIV. The CDR3 runs from the conserved cysteine through the conserved F or W. The D gene is left open where the match is weak. Size is stated for part of the rows, as once, few or many counts, or as a class when the clone is expanded.

J: TRBJ2-3; V: TRBV14; D: -; size: once; CDR3: CASSQEIGLQGTTDTQYF; DNA: TGTGCCAGCAGCCAAGAAATAGGGCTCCAGGGGACCACAGATACGCAGTATTTT
J: TRBJ2-5; V: TRBV5-4; D: TRBD2; size: -; CDR3: CASSLDLAGQQETQYF; DNA: TGTGCCAGCAGCTTAGATCTAGCGGGGCAGCAAGAGACCCAGTACTTC
J: TRBJ1-1; V: TRBV5-1; D: -; size: -; CDR3: CASSSGMNTEAFF; DNA: TGCGCCAGCAGCTCCGGGATGAACACTGAAGCTTTCTTT
J: TRBJ2-7; V: TRBV11-2; D: -; size: -; CDR3: CASSHGTPLYEQYF; DNA: TGTGCCAGCAGCCACGGGACTCCACTCTACGAGCAGTACTTC
J: TRBJ1-2; V: TRBV20-1; D: -; size: -; CDR3: CSARADYGYTF; DNA: TGCAGTGCTAGGGCGGACTATGGCTACACCTTC
J: TRBJ2-3; V: TRBV6-1; D: TRBD2; size: -; CDR3: CASSEAGGSTDTQYF; DNA: TGTGCCAGCAGTGAAGCGGGGGGGAGCACAGATACGCAGTATTTT
J: TRBJ2-7; V: TRBV2; D: -; size: large; CDR3: CASNVGEQYF; DNA: TGTGCCAGCAACGTGGGGGAGCAGTACTTC
J: TRBJ2-1; V: TRBV28; D: -; size: -; CDR3: CASSFPNSGEQFF; DNA: TGTGCCAGCAGTTTCCCCAACTCCGGTGAGCAGTTCTTC
J: TRBJ1-1; V: TRBV2; D: -; size: -; CDR3: CASTGGTVNTEAFF; DNA: TGTGCCTCCACGGGGGGCACAGTGAACACTGAAGCTTTCTTT
J: TRBJ1-5; V: TRBV6-6; D: -; size: -; CDR3: CASKLAGQNQPQHF; DNA: TGTGCCAGCAAGTTGGCAGGGCAGAATCAGCCCCAGCATTTT
J: TRBJ2-7; V: TRBV6-5; D: TRBD1; size: -; CDR3: CASRDGQGGYEQYF; DNA: TGTGCCAGCAGGGACGGACAGGGCGGGTACGAGCAGTACTTC
J: TRBJ2-3; V: TRBV2; D: -; size: -; CDR3: CASSDRGSTDTQYF; DNA: TGTGCCAGCAGTGACCGCGGGAGCACAGATACGCAGTATTTT